A single T cell receptor (beta chain) is shown here with its context. No antigen is known for it. Germline V lookup: CDR1 MGHRA, CDR2 YSYEKL. The length of the CDR3 is 14 residues. V dropped 1 base and J dropped 1 base, with 8 bases sitting between them. Using unique molecular identifiers, the investigators prepared the TCRbeta library. TCRdb ran MiXCR on the PCR reads and lists one entry per CDR3 protein. The data hold around 960,000 distinct CDR3 sequences, with roughly 31% observed a single time. The data are from a study of T-cell reconstitution after alpha-beta-depleted transplantation in children. Whole-study findings and limits: Surviving recipient T cells and thymic progenitors underlay high day-60 TCRbeta diversity in some patients.

Sequenced material: PBMCs, mostly from graft donor cells, taken 360 days after TCRalphabeta/CD19-depleted stem cell transplant. The receptor's source is a boy in the first two years of life who had a stem cell transplant for SCID, so the T cells may come from the graft donor. The chain uses TRBV4-1 and TRBJ2-7, with D maybe TRBD1 (5 bases). CDR3 sequence reads: CASSQGQFSYEQYF. The CDR3 DNA reads TGCGCCAGCAGCCAAGGACAGTTTTCCTACGAGCAGTACTTC.